This T cell receptor beta chain was sequenced in a study of regulatory T cells in long-lasting Graves disease. Study-level findings and limits: A reduction in accuracy may have resulted from the small sample size.

The sample holds many counts of this clonotype. Antigen: not known. The authors built TCR beta libraries using iRepertoire HTBI primers and Arm-PCR of CDR3 regions. MiXCR, run by TCRdb on the multiplex PCR reads, gives a single entry per CDR3 protein. The top ten hold about 20% of the sample, which has 300,000 to 450,000 distinct CDR3 sequences, around a sixth seen once. Sample time point: newly diagnosed GD, antithyroid drugs for less than 3 months. Generation of the TCR library employed RNA extracted from PBMCs. Sequenced material: peripheral blood mononuclear cells (PBMCs), taken at new diagnosis, from a patient treated with antithyroid drugs. The TCR originated in a female donor with Graves disease.

CDR3 DNA sequence: TGCAGTGCTAGCCCCCTCAACTTGGGCCCCAATGAGCAGTTCTTC. It specifies CSASPLNLGPNEQFF. The chain combines TRBV20-1 with TRBJ2-1; D call uncertain. The V end lost 3 bases, the J end lost 6 bases, and 18 bases lay between the germline ends. Germline assignment: CDR1 DFQATT and CDR2 SNEGSKA (reference sequence). The CDR3 sequence is 15 residues long.